This T cell receptor beta chain appears in the sequencing data of a study of blood T cell repertoires in COVID-19. The overall study: There were acute and convalescent COVID-19 samples, and they came from the United States, Italy and Spain. T cells, B-cell-depleted T cells, or PBMCs provided the cDNA or gDNA that served as material.

This table comes from immunoSEQ multiplex PCR, and its TCRdb copy is limited to in-frame clones, with some not included. This sample has about 100,000 clones, with roughly 92% found just once. Germline CDR1 SGDLS, CDR2 YYNGEE. The V gene lost 0 bases and the J gene lost 0 bases, with 10 bases spanning the gap. This CDR3 region has 15 residues. The V gene is TRBV9, the J gene TRBJ2-7, with D perhaps TRBD2 (5 bases). This clonotype originated in a man between 65 and 85 years old with acute or convalescent COVID-19. Sequencing input: peripheral blood. In DNA form, the CDR3 reads TGTGCCAGCAGCGTAGCGGAGGATCACTCCTACGAGCAGTACTTC. Amino acids: CASSVAEDHSYEQYF.